The present T cell receptor (beta chain) was sequenced within a study of control samples from healthy donors and cancer patients. This CDR3 contains 15 residues. The germline V gene has CDR1 KGHDR and CDR2 SFDVKD. Germline trimming cut 4 bases from V and 5 bases from J; bases unmatched to any gene: 9. The assay was immunoSEQ multiplex PCR, and TCRdb's table has in-frame clones only and misses some. The sample gives 120,000 or so clones, just under 95% of which show up once; 3.5% to 4% is in the top ten. The source of this sequence is a man aged 25 to 45 in good health. The chain couples TRBV24-1 to TRBJ2-7; 8 positions match TRBD1. The source material was blood. Here the CDR3 reads CATSESGRGHDEQYF. The CDR3 coding sequence is TGTGCCACCAGTGAGTCTGGCAGGGGGCACGACGAGCAGTACTTC.